This is a list of T cell receptor beta chains from one sample in a study of shared clonotypes between healthy human individuals. Data came from immunoSEQ multiplex PCR; TCRdb stores just in-frame clones and leaves some out. The sample has about a million clones; approximately 80% are singletons. The sequenced sample was memory CD4+ T cells sorted from blood. The source of these receptors is a man between 18 and 35 years old in good health. CDR3s include the opening cysteine and the closing phenylalanine or tryptophan. A D gene is named only where the DNA matches it firmly. For some rows the clone size is stated as once, few or many, or as a class when expanded; others skip it.

. | TRBJ2-2 | TRBV30 | . | TGTGCCTGGAGTGTTCTAGGAGGCGGACTGATCGGGGAGCTGTTTTTT | CAWSVLGGGLIGELFF
. | TRBJ1-5 | TRBV6-6 | . | TGTGCCAGCATTCACCAGTCCCGGGTCGATCAGCCCCAGCATTTT | CASIHQSRVDQPQHF
. | TRBJ2-3 | TRBV11-3 | . | TGTGCCAGCAGCTTAGGGGGCGGCACAGATACGCAGTATTTT | CASSLGGGTDTQYF
. | TRBJ2-7 | TRBV7-2 | . | TGTGCCAGCACCCCGTCGGGGAGCTCCTACGAGCAGTACTTC | CASTPSGSSYEQYF
. | TRBJ1-4 | TRBV11-2 | . | TGTGCCAGCAGCCGGGGGGGAAATGAAAAACTGTTTTTT | CASSRGGNEKLFF
. | TRBJ1-1 | TRBV6-6 | many | TGTGCCAGCAGTTACTCGAACAGGAACACTGAAGCTTTCTTT | CASSYSNRNTEAFF
. | TRBJ2-7 | TRBV5-1 | . | TGCGCCAGCAGCTCCGGGATAGAACCCTACGAGCAGTACTTC | CASSSGIEPYEQYF
. | TRBJ2-6 | TRBV18 | once | TGTGCCAGCCACCCCGGGACGGCTATTTCTGGGGCCAACGTCCTGACTTTC | CASHPGTAISGANVLTF
TRBD1 | TRBJ2-1 | TRBV29-1 | . | TGCAGCGTGACGGAGGACAGGGCAGAGGGGTTTGGATTCTTC | CSVTEDRAEGFGFF
TRBD1 | TRBJ2-5 | TRBV5-1 | once | TGCGCCAGCAGCGCCCCAACAGGGGGTGGGGAGACCCAGTACTTC | CASSAPTGGGETQYF
. | TRBJ1-4 | TRBV12-5 | . | TGTGCTAGTGGTTTGACAGGGAATGAAAAACTGTTTTTT | CASGLTGNEKLFF
. | TRBJ1-1 | TRBV14 | . | TGTGCCAGCAGCTCCGGGTCCCTAATGGCTTTCTTT | CASSSGSLMAFF
. | TRBJ2-1 | TRBV9 | many | TGTGCCAGCAGCGCAGGTCACAGCTCCTACAATGAGCAGTTCTTC | CASSAGHSSYNEQFF
. | TRBJ2-7 | TRBV7-8 | . | TGTGCCAGCAGCTTAGTCGGTAGCGGAGTAGGGCACGAGCAGTACTTC | CASSLVGSGVGHEQYF
. | TRBJ2-2 | TRBV5-5 | . | TGTGCCAGCAGCTTGGACCCTAGCTCCGGGGAGCTGTTTTTT | CASSLDPSSGELFF
TRBD1 | TRBJ2-7 | TRBV7-9 | . | TGTGCCAGCACGAAACAGGGGGGTCCCTACGAGCAGTACTTC | CASTKQGGPYEQYF